A selection of T cell receptor beta chains follows, all from one sample in a study of T cell responses to AZD1222 COVID-19 vaccine. Libraries were prepared by immunoSEQ multiplex PCR; TCRdb keeps only in-frame clonotypes and omits some of them. The sample gives some 140,000 clones, over 90% of which show up once; more than 0.7% is in the top ten. The sequencing used peripheral blood, collected on day 0 of AZD1222 vaccination. Receptors were obtained from an adult in good health. CDR3s include the opening cysteine and the closing phenylalanine or tryptophan. The D gene is left open where the match is weak. The listing skips clone size in some rows; elsewhere it reads once, few, many or a size class.

J	V	D	size	DNA	CDR3
TRBJ1-2	TRBV15	TRBD1	NA	TGTGCCACCACCCTACAGGGGGCTGGTGGCTACACCTTC	CATTLQGAGGYTF
TRBJ1-6	TRBV4-1	NA	NA	TGCGCCAGCAGCCAAGATGGGAGGGCGGTCGATTCACCCCTCCACTTT	CASSQDGRAVDSPLHF
TRBJ2-7	TRBV5-6	NA	once	TGTGCCAGCAGCTTGATAGGCAAGGTCTACGAGCAGTACTTC	CASSLIGKVYEQYF
TRBJ1-5	TRBV5-1	NA	NA	TGCGCCAGCAGCATCGACTTAAATCAGCCCCAGCATTTT	CASSIDLNQPQHF
TRBJ2-5	TRBV5-4	NA	NA	TGTGCCAGCAGCTTGGAGGGGGGACAAGAGACCCAGTACTTC	CASSLEGGQETQYF
TRBJ2-7	TRBV19	TRBD2	NA	TGTGCCAGTGGAAGCGGGGGTCCCTACGAGCAGTACTTC	CASGSGGPYEQYF
TRBJ2-7	TRBV6-5	TRBD1	NA	TGTGCCAGCAGAAGGACAGGGGTCTACGAGCAGTACTTC	CASRRTGVYEQYF
TRBJ2-1	TRBV4-1	NA	NA	TGCGCCAGCAGCGGCATCGATCTGGGGCTACCCGCCTACAATGAGCAGTTCTTC	CASSGIDLGLPAYNEQFF
TRBJ2-2	TRBV16	NA	NA	TGTGCCAGCAGCCAATTTTTCCAGGAACCAAACACCGGGGAGCTGTTTTTT	CASSQFFQEPNTGELFF
TRBJ1-2	TRBV6-6	NA	NA	TGTGCCAGCAGTTATCAGAGGGGCGGCTACACCTTC	CASSYQRGGYTF
TRBJ2-1	TRBV29-1	NA	NA	TGCAGCGTTGACCTGGCTAGCTTCAACAATGAGCAGTTCTTC	CSVDLASFNNEQFF
TRBJ1-5	TRBV19	NA	few	TGTGCCAGTAGTATCGGATGGGTTGGGCAGCCCCAGCATTTT	CASSIGWVGQPQHF
TRBJ1-1	TRBV5-1	NA	NA	TGCGCCAGCAGCTTGGAAGGAGAGGGCTCGAACACTGAAGCTTTCTTT	CASSLEGEGSNTEAFF
TRBJ2-7	TRBV7-9	NA	NA	TGTGCCAGCAGCTTAGCGTTCCTTTACGAGCAGTACTTC	CASSLAFLYEQYF
TRBJ1-5	TRBV6-1	NA	NA	TGTGCCAGCAGTGAGGCAGGACGTAGCAATCAGCCCCAGCATTTT	CASSEAGRSNQPQHF
TRBJ2-3	TRBV4-2	TRBD2	NA	TGTGCCAGCAGCCAAGCAACCTGGGGCGGGGGAGGAGATACGCAGTATTTT	CASSQATWGGGGDTQYF
TRBJ1-3	TRBV5-5	NA	NA	TGTGCCAGCAGCCTGGGACACACCATGACTGGAAACACCATATATTTT	CASSLGHTMTGNTIYF
TRBJ2-3	TRBV7-6	NA	once	TGTGCCAGCAGCTTAGGTGGCCTTGCGGGCCCCCGCGCAGATACGCAGTATTTT	CASSLGGLAGPRADTQYF
TRBJ1-1	TRBV7-2	NA	NA	TGTGCCAGCAGCTTAGCGAGCACCCGGAACACTGAAGCTTTCTTT	CASSLASTRNTEAFF
TRBJ1-2	TRBV10-3	TRBD1	NA	TGTGCCATCAGTACCGGACAGGGGGATTTCTATGGCTACACCTTC	CAISTGQGDFYGYTF
TRBJ2-1	TRBV29-1	TRBD1	NA	TGCAGCGTGCTCCCAGGGGGCCCGTACAATGAGCAGTTCTTC	CSVLPGGPYNEQFF
TRBJ2-5	TRBV5-1	TRBD2	once	TGCGCCAGCAGCTGGGGACTAGCGGGGGGCCGAGAGACCCAGTACTTC	CASSWGLAGGRETQYF
TRBJ1-3	TRBV7-8	NA	NA	TGTGCCAGCAGCTTAGCAACAGGCGTCTCTGGAAACACCATATATTTT	CASSLATGVSGNTIYF
TRBJ1-4	TRBV7-9	NA	NA	TGTGCCAGCAGCTCACCGTCCACACAGGGAGGAAAACTGTTTTTT	CASSSPSTQGGKLFF
TRBJ2-1	TRBV29-1	NA	once	TGCAGCGTTGGTGACAGGAACTACAATGAGCAGTTCTTC	CSVGDRNYNEQFF
TRBJ1-2	TRBV4-1	NA	NA	TGCGCCAGCAGCCTCGACGAAAGGCGGAGTTGGGGAGGCTACACCTTC	CASSLDERRSWGGYTF
TRBJ2-5	TRBV27	NA	once	TGTGCCAGCAGTTACAGGGATTTAGAGACCCAGTACTTC	CASSYRDLETQYF
TRBJ1-1	TRBV27	NA	NA	TGTGCCAGCAGTTTTGGTAGGGGGGGAGGTGAAGCTTTCTTT	CASSFGRGGGEAFF
TRBJ1-2	TRBV3-1/TRBV3-2	NA	NA	TGTGCCAGCAGCCCCTCCTTGGGGTATGGCTACACCTTC	CASSPSLGYGYTF
TRBJ1-5	TRBV6-5	NA	NA	TGTGCCAGCAGTAACGGGGCAGACCATCAGCCCCAGCATTTT	CASSNGADHQPQHF
TRBJ2-1	TRBV5-6	TRBD2	NA	TGTGCCAGCAGCTCTCCGGGACTAGCCCCCGAGCAGTTCTTC	CASSSPGLAPEQFF
TRBJ1-1	TRBV6-1	TRBD1	NA	TGTGCCAGCAGTGAAGCGGCGACAGGGGAATATGAAGCTTTCTTT	CASSEAATGEYEAFF
TRBJ1-4	TRBV19	NA	NA	TGTGCCAGTAGTATCGGCGGAGCTGGGGGTGAAAAACTGTTTTTT	CASSIGGAGGEKLFF
TRBJ2-7	TRBV3-1/TRBV3-2	TRBD2	NA	TGTGCCAGCAAGAAGGGAGGGACTAGCTCGACCTACGAGCAGTACTTC	CASKKGGTSSTYEQYF
TRBJ1-5	TRBV3-1/TRBV3-2	NA	NA	TGTGCCAGCAGCCAAGGAATGAATCACAATCAGCCCCAGCATTTT	CASSQGMNHNQPQHF
TRBJ2-1	TRBV18	NA	NA	TGTGCCAGCTCACCAATACATACACTCTTTAATGAGCAGTTCTTC	CASSPIHTLFNEQFF
TRBJ2-1	TRBV3-1/TRBV3-2	TRBD1	NA	TGTGCCAGCAGCCGGGACAGTTACAATGAGCAGTTCTTC	CASSRDSYNEQFF
TRBJ1-5	TRBV19	TRBD1	NA	TGTGCCAGTAGTACGGCTTTTTTCGACAGGGGGCCGGGGCAGCCCCAGCATTTT	CASSTAFFDRGPGQPQHF
TRBJ2-2	TRBV30	NA	NA	TGTGCCTGGAGTGTATGGGAGTACGGGGAGCTGTTTTTT	CAWSVWEYGELFF
TRBJ2-5	TRBV7-8	TRBD2	NA	TGTGCCAGCAGCGCGCGGGGGGCCGACCAAGAGACCCAGTACTTC	CASSARGADQETQYF
TRBJ1-4	TRBV6-2/TRBV6-3	NA	NA	TGTGCCAGCAGTCCATTCCAGGGGCCGGTGGGAAAACTGTTTTTT	CASSPFQGPVGKLFF
TRBJ1-2	TRBV15	NA	NA	TGTGCCACCAGCAAAGGGAGTCCTTCTGGCTACACCTTC	CATSKGSPSGYTF
TRBJ1-1	TRBV6-6	NA	NA	TGTGCCAGCAGTTACTCTCGGAGGACGTTTAACACTGAAGCTTTCTTT	CASSYSRRTFNTEAFF
TRBJ1-1	TRBV5-1	TRBD1	NA	TGCGCCAGCAGCCGCGGTTCAGGGGGAAGAATGAACACTGAAGCTTTCTTT	CASSRGSGGRMNTEAFF
TRBJ1-5	TRBV5-6	NA	few	TGTGCCAGCAGCTTTGGGGTACAACAGCCCCAGCATTTT	CASSFGVQQPQHF
TRBJ2-5	TRBV6-5	NA	NA	TGTGCCAGCAGATCCCTACAGGGAATCCAAGAGACCCAGTACTTC	CASRSLQGIQETQYF
TRBJ1-4	TRBV10-3	NA	few	TGTGCCATCAGTGAGCCGGGGCTAAGGGAACTGTTTTTT	CAISEPGLRELFF
TRBJ1-1	TRBV2	NA	NA	TGTGCCAGCAGTGGTAAGGGGACGAACACTGAAGCTTTCTTT	CASSGKGTNTEAFF
TRBJ2-7	TRBV21-1	NA	NA	TGTGCCAGCAGGAAGGGTTATGCCTACAGGGACAGGGGGCAGGAGCAGTACTTC	CASRKGYAYRDRGQEQYF
TRBJ2-4	TRBV29-1	TRBD1	NA	TGCAGCGTTCCAAGTGACAGGGGGAGTGACATTCAGTACTTC	CSVPSDRGSDIQYF
TRBJ2-6	TRBV3-1/TRBV3-2	TRBD2	NA	TGTGCCAGCAGCCAAGCTCAAGCGGGGTCTGGGGCCAACGTCCTGACTTTC	CASSQAQAGSGANVLTF
TRBJ1-2	TRBV19	NA	NA	TGTGCCAGTAGTATCCGGACAGCCTTCTATGGCTACACCTTC	CASSIRTAFYGYTF
TRBJ1-4	TRBV7-3	TRBD1	NA	TGTGCCAGCAGCTTAACAAGTGGACAGGGCAATGAAAAACTGTTTTTT	CASSLTSGQGNEKLFF